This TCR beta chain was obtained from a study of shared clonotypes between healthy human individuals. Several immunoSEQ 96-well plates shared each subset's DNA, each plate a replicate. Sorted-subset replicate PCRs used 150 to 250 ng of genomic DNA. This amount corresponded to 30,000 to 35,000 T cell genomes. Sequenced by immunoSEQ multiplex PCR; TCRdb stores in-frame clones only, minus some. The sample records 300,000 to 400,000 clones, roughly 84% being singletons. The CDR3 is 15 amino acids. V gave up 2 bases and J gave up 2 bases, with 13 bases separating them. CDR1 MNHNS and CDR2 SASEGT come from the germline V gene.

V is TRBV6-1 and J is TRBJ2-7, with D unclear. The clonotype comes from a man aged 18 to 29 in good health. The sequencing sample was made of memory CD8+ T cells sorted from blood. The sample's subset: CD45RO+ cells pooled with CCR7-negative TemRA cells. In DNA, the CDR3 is TGTGCCAGCAGTGAAATGAGGACGGACCCCTACGAGCAGTACTTC. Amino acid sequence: CASSEMRTDPYEQYF.